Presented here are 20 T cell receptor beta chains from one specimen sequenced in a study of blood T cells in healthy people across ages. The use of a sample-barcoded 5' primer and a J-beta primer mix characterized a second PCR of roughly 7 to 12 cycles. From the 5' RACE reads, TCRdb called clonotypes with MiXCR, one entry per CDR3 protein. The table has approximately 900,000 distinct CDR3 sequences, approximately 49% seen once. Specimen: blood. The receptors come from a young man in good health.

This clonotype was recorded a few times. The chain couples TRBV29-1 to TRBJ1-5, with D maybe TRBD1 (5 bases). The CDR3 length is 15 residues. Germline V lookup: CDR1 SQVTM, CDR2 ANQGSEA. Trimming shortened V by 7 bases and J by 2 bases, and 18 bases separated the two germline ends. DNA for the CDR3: TGCAGCGCTCTAGATGGGGACGCTGGCAATCAGCCCCAGCATTTT. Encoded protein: CSALDGDAGNQPQHF.

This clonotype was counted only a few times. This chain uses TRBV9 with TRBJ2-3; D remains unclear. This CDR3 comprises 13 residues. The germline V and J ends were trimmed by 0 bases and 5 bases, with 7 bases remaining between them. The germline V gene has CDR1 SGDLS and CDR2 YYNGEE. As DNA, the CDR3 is TGTGCCAGCAGCGTAGGGGCAGAAGATACGCAGTATTTT. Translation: CASSVGAEDTQYF.

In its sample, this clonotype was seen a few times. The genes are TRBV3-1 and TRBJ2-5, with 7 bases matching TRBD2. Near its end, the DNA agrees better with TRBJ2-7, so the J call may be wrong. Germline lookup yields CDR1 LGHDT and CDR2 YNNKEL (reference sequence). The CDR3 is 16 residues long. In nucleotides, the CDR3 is TGTGCCAGCAGCCAACCCGCGAGCGGGGCCATGTACGAGCAGTACTTC. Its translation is CASSQPASGAMYEQYF.

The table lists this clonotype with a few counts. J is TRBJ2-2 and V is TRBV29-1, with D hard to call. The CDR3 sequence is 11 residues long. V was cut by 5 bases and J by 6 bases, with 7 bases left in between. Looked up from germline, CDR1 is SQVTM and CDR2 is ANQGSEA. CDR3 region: CSVYRAGELFF. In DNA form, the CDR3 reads TGCAGCGTTTACCGGGCCGGGGAGCTGTTTTTT.

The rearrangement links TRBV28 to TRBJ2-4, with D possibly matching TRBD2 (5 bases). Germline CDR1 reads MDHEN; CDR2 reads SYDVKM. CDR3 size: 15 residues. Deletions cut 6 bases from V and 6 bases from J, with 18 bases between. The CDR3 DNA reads TGTGCCAGCAGCCCCAACCCCGGGATGGGAAACATTCAGTACTTC. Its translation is CASSPNPGMGNIQYF.

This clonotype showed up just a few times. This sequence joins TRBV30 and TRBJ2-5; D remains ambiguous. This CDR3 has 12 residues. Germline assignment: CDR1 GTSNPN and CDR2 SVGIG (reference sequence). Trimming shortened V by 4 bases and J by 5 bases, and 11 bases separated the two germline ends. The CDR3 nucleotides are TGTGCCTGGAACGACGCAAGGGAGACCCAGTACTTC. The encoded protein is CAWNDARETQYF.

The CDR3 reads CASTPWGSSSPGLGTTDTQYF. The DNA of the CDR3 is TGTGCCAGCACCCCGTGGGGCAGCTCATCACCGGGACTTGGGACCACAGATACGCAGTATTTT. J is TRBJ2-3 and V is TRBV9, with D possibly TRBD2 on 6 matching bases. The CDR3 length is 21 residues. The germline V gene encodes CDR1 SGDLS and CDR2 YYNGEE. Trimming left V 6 bases short and J 2 bases short, with 34 bases between.

CDR3 sequence reads: CASSGQGGSGYTF. The CDR3 DNA is TGTGCCAGCAGTGGACAGGGGGGTTCTGGCTACACCTTC. J is TRBJ1-2 and V is TRBV6-5, with 10 nucleotides matching TRBD1. Germline V gene data show CDR1 as MNHEY and CDR2 as SVGAGI. V was clipped by 5 bases and J by 7 bases; unmatched bases: 4. The CDR3 covers 13 residues.

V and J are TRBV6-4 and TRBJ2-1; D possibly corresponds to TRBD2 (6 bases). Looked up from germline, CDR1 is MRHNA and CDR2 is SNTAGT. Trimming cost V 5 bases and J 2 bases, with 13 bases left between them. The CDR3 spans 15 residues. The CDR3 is CASSIEAGPYNEQFF. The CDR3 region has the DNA TGTGCCAGCAGTATAGAAGCGGGCCCCTACAATGAGCAGTTCTTC.

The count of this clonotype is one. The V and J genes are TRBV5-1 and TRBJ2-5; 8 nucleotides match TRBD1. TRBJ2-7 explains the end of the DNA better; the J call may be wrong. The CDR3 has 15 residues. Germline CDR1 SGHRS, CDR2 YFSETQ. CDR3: CASSFVTGGTYEQYF. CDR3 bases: TGCGCCAGCAGCTTTGTAACAGGGGGTACCTACGAGCAGTACTTC.

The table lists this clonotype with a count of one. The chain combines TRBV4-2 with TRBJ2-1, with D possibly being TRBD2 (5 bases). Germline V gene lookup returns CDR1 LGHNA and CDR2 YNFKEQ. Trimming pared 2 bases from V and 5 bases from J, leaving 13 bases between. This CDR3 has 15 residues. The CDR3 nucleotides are TGTGCCAGCAGCCAACGGGGTCTGAGGGACAATGAGCAGTTCTTC. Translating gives CASSQRGLRDNEQFF.

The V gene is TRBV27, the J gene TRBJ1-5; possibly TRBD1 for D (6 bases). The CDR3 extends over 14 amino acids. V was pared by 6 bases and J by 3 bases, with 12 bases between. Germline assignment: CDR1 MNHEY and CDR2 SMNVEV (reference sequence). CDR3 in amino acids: CASRLTGFNQPQHF. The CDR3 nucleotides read TGTGCCAGCAGGCTCACAGGGTTCAATCAGCCCCAGCATTTT.

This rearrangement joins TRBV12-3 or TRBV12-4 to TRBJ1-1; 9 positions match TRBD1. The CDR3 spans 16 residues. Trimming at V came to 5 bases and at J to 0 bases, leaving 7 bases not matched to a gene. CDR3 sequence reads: CASSPRTGVMNTEAFF. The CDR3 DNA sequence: TGTGCCAGCAGTCCCAGGACAGGGGTCATGAACACTGAAGCTTTCTTT.

This CDR3 is CSVATDGYQPQHF. CDR3 sequence (DNA): TGCAGCGTTGCAACCGACGGATATCAGCCCCAGCATTTT. The rearrangement uses TRBV29-1 and TRBJ1-5; D uncertain. The CDR3 has 13 amino acids. In germline, CDR1 is SQVTM, CDR2 ANQGSEA. Between the trimmed V and J ends, which lost 4 bases and 5 bases, there was a span of 12 bases.

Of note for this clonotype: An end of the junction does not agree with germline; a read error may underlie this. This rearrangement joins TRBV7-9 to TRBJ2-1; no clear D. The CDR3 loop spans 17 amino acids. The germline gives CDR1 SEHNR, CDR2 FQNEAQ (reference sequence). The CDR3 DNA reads TGTGCCAGCAGCTCACCGCGGACCCGTAGCTCCCACAATGAGCAGTTCTTC. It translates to CASSSPRTRSSHNEQFF.

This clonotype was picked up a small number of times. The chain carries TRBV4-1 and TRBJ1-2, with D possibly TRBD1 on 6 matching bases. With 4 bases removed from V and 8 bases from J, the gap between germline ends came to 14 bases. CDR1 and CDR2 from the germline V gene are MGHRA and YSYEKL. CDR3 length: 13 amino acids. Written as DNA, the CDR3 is TGCGCCAGCAGCCGAGAAGGGAGGGGGGGCTACACCTTC. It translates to CASSREGRGGYTF.

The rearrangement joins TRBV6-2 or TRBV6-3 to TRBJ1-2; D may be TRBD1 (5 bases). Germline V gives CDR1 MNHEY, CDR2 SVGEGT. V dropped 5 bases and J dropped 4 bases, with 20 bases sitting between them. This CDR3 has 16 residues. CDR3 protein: CASSLRGDVLAYGYTF. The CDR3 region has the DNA TGTGCCAGCAGTCTACGGGGGGACGTACTAGCCTATGGCTACACCTTC.

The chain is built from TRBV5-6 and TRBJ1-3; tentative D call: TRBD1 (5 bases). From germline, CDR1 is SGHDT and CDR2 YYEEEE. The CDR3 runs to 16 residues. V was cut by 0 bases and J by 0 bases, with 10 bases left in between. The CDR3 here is CASSLEQVGSGNTIYF. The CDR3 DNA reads TGTGCCAGCAGCTTGGAACAGGTCGGCTCTGGAAACACCATATATTTT.

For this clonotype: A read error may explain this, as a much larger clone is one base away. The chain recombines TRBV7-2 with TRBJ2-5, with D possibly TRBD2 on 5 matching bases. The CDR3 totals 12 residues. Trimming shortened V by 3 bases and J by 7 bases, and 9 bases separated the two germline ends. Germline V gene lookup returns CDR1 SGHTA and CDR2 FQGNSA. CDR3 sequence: CASSFREGTQYF. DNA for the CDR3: TGTGCCAGCAGCTTCCGGGAAGGGACCCAGTACTTC.

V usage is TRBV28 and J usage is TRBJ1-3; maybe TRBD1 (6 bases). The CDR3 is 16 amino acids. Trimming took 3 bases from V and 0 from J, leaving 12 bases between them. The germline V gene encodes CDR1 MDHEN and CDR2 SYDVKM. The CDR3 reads CASSFEGDASGNTIYF. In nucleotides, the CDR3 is TGTGCCAGCAGTTTTGAGGGGGATGCCTCTGGAAACACCATATATTTT.